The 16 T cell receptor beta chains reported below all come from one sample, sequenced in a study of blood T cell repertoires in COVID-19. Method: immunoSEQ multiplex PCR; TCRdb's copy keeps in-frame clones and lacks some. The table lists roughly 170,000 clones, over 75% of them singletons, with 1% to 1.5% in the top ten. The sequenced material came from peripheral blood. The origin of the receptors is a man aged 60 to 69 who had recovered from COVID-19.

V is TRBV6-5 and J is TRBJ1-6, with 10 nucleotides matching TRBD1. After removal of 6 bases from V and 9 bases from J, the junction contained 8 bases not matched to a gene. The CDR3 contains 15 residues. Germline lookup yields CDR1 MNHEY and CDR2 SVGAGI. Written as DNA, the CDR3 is TGTGCCAGCAGCTGGGGGACAGGGGACGGTTCACCCCTCCACTTT. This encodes CASSWGTGDGSPLHF.

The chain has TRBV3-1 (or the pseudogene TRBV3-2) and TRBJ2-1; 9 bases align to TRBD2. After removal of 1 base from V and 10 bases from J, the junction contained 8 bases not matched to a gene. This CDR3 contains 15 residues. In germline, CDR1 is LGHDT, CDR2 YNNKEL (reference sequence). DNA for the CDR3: TGTGCCAGCAGCCAAGTTAGCGGGGGCCCACCCGAGCAGTTCTTC. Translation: CASSQVSGGPPEQFF.

The CDR3 sequence: CASSQVTSGAGANVLTF. The CDR3 region has the DNA TGTGCCAGCAGCCAAGTGACTAGCGGGGCTGGGGCCAACGTCCTGACTTTC. The chain couples TRBV4-2 to TRBJ2-6; 11 bases line up with TRBD2. Trimming took 1 base from V and 2 from J; bases not matched to a gene: 1. This CDR3 contains 17 residues. The V gene's germline CDR1 is LGHNA and CDR2 YNFKEQ.

The CDR3 is CSAYGISSEANYGYTF. The DNA for the CDR3 is TGCAGCGCCTACGGGATATCCTCCGAAGCTAACTATGGCTACACCTTC. The J gene is TRBJ1-2, the V gene TRBV29-1, with D unresolved. V was clipped by 7 bases and J by 0 bases, with 21 bases between them. Germline CDR1 SQVTM, CDR2 ANQGSEA. There are 16 residues in the CDR3.

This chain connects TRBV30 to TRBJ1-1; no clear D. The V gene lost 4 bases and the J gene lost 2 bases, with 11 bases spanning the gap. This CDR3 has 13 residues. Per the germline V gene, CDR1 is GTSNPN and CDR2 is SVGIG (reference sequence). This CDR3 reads CAWTQEINTEAFF. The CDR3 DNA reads TGTGCCTGGACCCAGGAAATAAACACTGAAGCTTTCTTT. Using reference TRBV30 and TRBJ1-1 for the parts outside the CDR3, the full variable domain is SQTIHQWPATLVQPVGSPLSLECTVEGTSNPNLYWYRQAAGRGLQLLFYSVGIGQISSEVPQNLSASRPQDRQFILSSKKLLLSDSGFYLCAWTQEINTEAFFGQGTRLTVV.

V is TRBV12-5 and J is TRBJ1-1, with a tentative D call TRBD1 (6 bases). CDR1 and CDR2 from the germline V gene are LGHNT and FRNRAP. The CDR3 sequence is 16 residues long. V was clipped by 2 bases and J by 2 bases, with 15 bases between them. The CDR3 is CASGLQRGGLNTEAFF. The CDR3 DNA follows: TGTGCTAGTGGTTTGCAACGGGGGGGGCTCAACACTGAAGCTTTCTTT.

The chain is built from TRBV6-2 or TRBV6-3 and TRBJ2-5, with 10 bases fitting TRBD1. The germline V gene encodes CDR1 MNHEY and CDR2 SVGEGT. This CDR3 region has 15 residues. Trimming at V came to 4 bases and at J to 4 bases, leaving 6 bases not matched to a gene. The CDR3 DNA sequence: TGTGCCAGCAGTTCCCCGGGACAGGGGAGAGAGACCCAGTACTTC. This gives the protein CASSSPGQGRETQYF.

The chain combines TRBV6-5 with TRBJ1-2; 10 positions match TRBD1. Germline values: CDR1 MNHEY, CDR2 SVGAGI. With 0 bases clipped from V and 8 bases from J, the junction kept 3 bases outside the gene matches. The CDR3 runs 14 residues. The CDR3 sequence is CASSYSGQGKGYTF. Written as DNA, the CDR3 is TGTGCCAGCAGTTACTCGGGACAGGGGAAGGGCTACACCTTC.

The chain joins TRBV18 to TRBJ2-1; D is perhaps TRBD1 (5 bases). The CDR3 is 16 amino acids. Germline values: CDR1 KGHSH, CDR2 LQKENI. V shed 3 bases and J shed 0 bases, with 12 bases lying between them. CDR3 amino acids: CASSPFGHNSYNEQFF. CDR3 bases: TGTGCCAGCTCACCCTTTGGACACAACTCCTACAATGAGCAGTTCTTC.

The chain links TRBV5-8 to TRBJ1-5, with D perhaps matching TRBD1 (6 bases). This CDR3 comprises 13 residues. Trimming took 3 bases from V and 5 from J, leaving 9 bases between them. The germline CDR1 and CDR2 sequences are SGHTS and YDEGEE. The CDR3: CASSSQGHQPQHF. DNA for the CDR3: TGTGCCAGCAGCTCCCAGGGGCATCAGCCCCAGCATTTT. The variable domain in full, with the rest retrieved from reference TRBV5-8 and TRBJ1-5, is EAGVTQSPTHLIKTRGQQATLRCSPISGHTSVYWYQQALGLGLQFLLWYDEGEERNRGNFPPRFSGRQFPNYSSELNVNALELEDSALYLCASSSQGHQPQHFGDGTRLSIL.

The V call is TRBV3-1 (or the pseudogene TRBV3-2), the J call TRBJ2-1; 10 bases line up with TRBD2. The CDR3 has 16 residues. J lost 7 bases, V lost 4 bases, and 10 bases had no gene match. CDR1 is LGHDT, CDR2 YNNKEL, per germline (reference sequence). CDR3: CASSRPSGGAFNEQFF. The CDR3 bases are TGTGCCAGCAGCCGTCCCAGCGGGGGGGCCTTTAATGAGCAGTTCTTC.

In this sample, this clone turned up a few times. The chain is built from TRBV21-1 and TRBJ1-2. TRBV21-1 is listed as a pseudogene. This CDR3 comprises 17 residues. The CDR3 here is CASSKAHEGNLNYGYTF. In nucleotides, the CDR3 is TGTGCCAGCAGCAAAGCGCATGAGGGAAACCTTAACTATGGCTACACCTTC.

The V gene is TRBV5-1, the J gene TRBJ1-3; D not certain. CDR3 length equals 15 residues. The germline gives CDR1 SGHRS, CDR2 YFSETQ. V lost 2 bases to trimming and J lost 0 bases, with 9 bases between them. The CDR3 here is CASSFIGNSGNTIYF. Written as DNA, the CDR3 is TGCGCCAGCAGCTTTATTGGCAACTCTGGAAACACCATATATTTT.

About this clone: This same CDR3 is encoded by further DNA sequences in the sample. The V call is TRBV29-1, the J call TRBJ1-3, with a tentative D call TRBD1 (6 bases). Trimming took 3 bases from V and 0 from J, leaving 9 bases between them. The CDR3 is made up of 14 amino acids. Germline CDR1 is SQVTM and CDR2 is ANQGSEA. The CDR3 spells CSVDPTGSGNTIYF. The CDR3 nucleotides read TGCAGCGTTGACCCGACAGGCTCTGGAAACACCATATATTTT.

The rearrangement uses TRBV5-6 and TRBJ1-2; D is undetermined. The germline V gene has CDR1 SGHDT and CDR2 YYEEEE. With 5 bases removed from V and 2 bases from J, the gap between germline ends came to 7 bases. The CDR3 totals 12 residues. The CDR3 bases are TGTGCCAGCAGTCAAATGAACTATGGCTACACCTTC. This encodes CASSQMNYGYTF.

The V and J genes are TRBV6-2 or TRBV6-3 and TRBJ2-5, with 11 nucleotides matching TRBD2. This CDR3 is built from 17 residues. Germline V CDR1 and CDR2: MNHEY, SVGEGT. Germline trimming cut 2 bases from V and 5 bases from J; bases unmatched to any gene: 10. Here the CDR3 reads CASSYPSSGGVMETQYF. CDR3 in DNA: TGTGCCAGCAGTTACCCGAGTAGCGGGGGGGTAATGGAGACCCAGTACTTC.